The present T cell receptor (beta chain) was sequenced within a study of T cells in localized non-small cell lung cancer. Study observations and caveats: Sequencing was restricted to one tumor region; therefore, heterogeneity remains possible.

Clones were sequenced by immunoSEQ multiplex PCR, and TCRdb holds only the in-frame ones, with some missing. The table lists 70,000 to 100,000 clones, just over 90% of them singletons. V lost 6 bases and J 0 bases, leaving 6 bases between the germline ends. In germline, CDR1 is MNHEY, CDR2 SVGAGI. CDR3 length: 13 residues. To note about this clone: As yet, its antigen is unknown.

The origin of this receptor is a woman aged 40-69 years with stage II squamous cell lung carcinoma. The source material was PBMCs, sampled before any cancer treatment. V and J are TRBV6-5 and TRBJ1-3; no definite D call. The CDR3 DNA is TGTGCCAGCAGCTCACACTCTGGAAACACCATATATTTT. Translating gives CASSSHSGNTIYF.